The clone carrying this T cell receptor beta chain has only one observation. The antigen remains unidentified. This specimen comes from a study of shared clonotypes between healthy human individuals. Overall study findings and caveats: Incompleteness in sorted-subset sequencing, despite large depth, was shown by rarefaction.

A CD45RA-negative memory subset and a CD45RA+ naive subset were separated from the CD4+ cells. V lost 5 bases, J lost 3 bases, and 13 bases lay in between. The CDR3 covers 14 residues. Germline-derived CDR1 and CDR2 are MDHEN and SYDVKM. Clones were sequenced by immunoSEQ multiplex PCR, and TCRdb holds only the in-frame ones, with some missing. Of under 2,500,000 clones listed, around 95% are singletons. V usage is TRBV28 and J usage is TRBJ1-2, with D unclear. This TCR was sampled from a man younger than 30 in good health. Material: naive CD4+ T cells sorted from blood. Subset specified: CD45RA+ positively selected. The CDR3 nucleotides are TGTGCCAGCAGTAAGGGAGGGTGGGACTATGGCTACACCTTC. Its translation: CASSKGGWDYGYTF.